Listed below are T cell receptor beta chains from one sample, sequenced in a study of T cell changes during pregnancy in multiple sclerosis. The protocol was immunoSEQ multiplex PCR, while the TCRdb copy is restricted to in-frame clones and leaves out a portion. The sample has about 39,000 clones, less than 95% seen once. The source material was CD4+ T cells from peripheral blood mononuclear cells, sampled in the first trimester of pregnancy. The receptors derive from a female donor in good health, enrolled as a control in a pregnancy study. CDR3s include the opening cysteine and the closing phenylalanine or tryptophan. The order of the fields is J gene, V gene, D gene, clone size, CDR3 protein, CDR3 DNA. D genes are given only for firm matches. Clone size is shown for a subset of rows, as once, few, many or a class of expanded clone.

TRBJ1-3 TRBV19 . . CASSWTGNTIYF TGTGCCAGTAGTTGGACAGGAAACACCATATATTTT
TRBJ1-5 TRBV27 . once CASSQNSNQPQHF TGTGCCAGCAGTCAGAATAGCAATCAGCCCCAGCATTTT
TRBJ2-1 TRBV28 TRBD2 . CAGAERGAGDEQFF TGTGCCGGTGCGGAGCGGGGGGCCGGCGATGAGCAGTTCTTC
TRBJ2-3 TRBV7-2 . . CASSIAGRQGKNTDTQYF TGTGCCAGCAGCATAGCTGGGAGGCAGGGAAAAAACACAGATACGCAGTATTTT
TRBJ2-5 TRBV7-2 . . CASSLILQQETQYF TGTGCCAGCAGCTTAATCCTGCAGCAAGAGACCCAGTACTTC
TRBJ1-1 TRBV10-1 TRBD1 . CASWTLLDRANTEAFF TGCGCCAGCTGGACACTTCTGGACAGGGCGAACACTGAAGCTTTCTTT
TRBJ1-6 TRBV2 TRBD1 . CASSYQGQDNSPLHF TGTGCCAGCAGTTACCAGGGACAGGATAATTCACCCCTCCACTTT
TRBJ1-1 TRBV9 . . CASGVQGGADTEAFF TGTGCCAGCGGGGTGCAGGGAGGGGCGGACACTGAAGCTTTCTTT
TRBJ2-7 TRBV5-1 TRBD1 . CASREIYRDRTHEQYF TGCGCCAGCCGGGAGATCTACCGGGACAGGACCCACGAGCAGTACTTC
TRBJ1-6 TRBV27 . . CASSFEGKNSPLHF TGTGCCAGCAGTTTTGAGGGAAAGAATTCACCCCTCCACTTT
TRBJ2-5 TRBV19 TRBD1 . CASSTTGGRETQYF TGTGCCAGTAGTACGACAGGGGGACGAGAGACCCAGTACTTC
TRBJ1-5 TRBV6-5 TRBD1 . CASSYRQGAGNQPQHF TGTGCCAGCAGTTACAGGCAGGGGGCTGGCAATCAGCCCCAGCATTTT
TRBJ2-1 TRBV7-6 . . CASSVWEGDNEQFF TGTGCCAGCAGCGTCTGGGAGGGGGACAATGAGCAGTTCTTC
TRBJ2-7 TRBV10-1 . . CASRSLDRSYEQYF TGCGCCAGCAGGTCCCTCGACAGGTCCTACGAGCAGTACTTC
TRBJ1-2 TRBV7-9 TRBD1 . CASSLTGTGGARNYGYTF TGTGCCAGCAGCTTGACCGGGACAGGGGGCGCCAGGAACTATGGCTACACCTTC
TRBJ2-1 TRBV7-6 . once CASSLAGGPSSYNEQFF TGTGCCAGCAGCTTAGCGGGGGGGCCTAGCTCCTACAATGAGCAGTTCTTC
TRBJ2-1 TRBV2 TRBD2 . CASRLAGVYNEQFF TGTGCCAGCAGATTAGCGGGAGTCTACAATGAGCAGTTCTTC
TRBJ2-5 TRBV6-5 TRBD2 . CASSRSGVEGETQYF TGTGCCAGCAGCAGAAGCGGGGTCGAGGGAGAGACCCAGTACTTC
TRBJ1-3 TRBV4-3 TRBD1 . CASSTNNQGAYTIYF TGCGCCAGCAGCACTAATAACCAGGGGGCATACACCATATATTTT
TRBJ1-2 TRBV11-3 TRBD1 . CASSLGGGQGSADYGYTF TGTGCCAGCAGCTTAGGGGGGGGACAGGGGAGCGCGGACTATGGCTACACCTTC
TRBJ1-1 TRBV7-9 TRBD1 . CASSPTGQGAFF TGTGCCAGCAGCCCCACGGGACAGGGGGCTTTCTTT
TRBJ1-3 TRBV18 TRBD1 few CASSPWDSSGNTIYF TGTGCCAGCTCACCTTGGGACAGCTCTGGAAACACCATATATTTT
TRBJ1-1 TRBV7-9 . . CASSSLRAGVVRTEAFF TGTGCCAGCAGCTCCCTCCGAGCCGGGGTGGTTCGCACTGAAGCTTTCTTT
TRBJ1-4 TRBV15 TRBD1 . CATSGRTGGFEKLFF TGTGCCACCAGCGGTAGGACAGGGGGCTTTGAAAAACTGTTTTTT
TRBJ2-3 TRBV18 . . CASSPPLYFSTDTQYF TGTGCCAGCTCACCACCGTTATACTTCAGCACAGATACGCAGTATTTT
TRBJ2-7 TRBV7-2 . . CASSLARWQGNEQYF TGTGCCAGCAGCTTAGCGCGGTGGCAGGGCAACGAGCAGTACTTC
TRBJ2-2 TRBV4-3 TRBD1 . CASSQGQGSAGELFF TGCGCCAGCAGCCAAGGACAGGGATCTGCCGGGGAGCTGTTTTTT
TRBJ2-1 TRBV5-5 TRBD2 . CASSLVLAAYNEQFF TGTGCCAGCAGCTTGGTGCTAGCGGCATACAATGAGCAGTTCTTC
TRBJ1-5 TRBV19 . . CASTPPPTGKGQPQHF TGTGCCAGTACCCCTCCCCCTACAGGGAAGGGCCAGCCCCAGCATTTT
TRBJ2-3 TRBV11-3 . . CASSFYREGGTQYF TGTGCCAGCAGCTTTTACAGGGAGGGGGGTACGCAGTATTTT
TRBJ1-1 TRBV7-3 TRBD1 . CASSSNPGAGGTEAFF TGTGCCAGCAGCTCCAACCCCGGTGCAGGGGGCACTGAAGCTTTCTTT
TRBJ1-1 TRBV18 . once CASSPKRNTEAFF TGTGCCAGCTCACCCAAGAGGAACACTGAAGCTTTCTTT
TRBJ1-2 TRBV9 TRBD1 . CASSVARLGQGDANYGYTF TGTGCCAGCAGCGTAGCGAGATTGGGACAGGGGGACGCTAACTATGGCTACACCTTC
TRBJ2-7 TRBV27 . . CASSLSPRTYEQYF TGTGCCAGCAGTTTAAGTCCTAGGACCTACGAGCAGTACTTC
TRBJ1-2 TRBV5-5 . few CASSLHRGQTSRYTF TGTGCCAGCAGCTTGCATAGAGGGCAGACAAGCCGCTACACCTTC
TRBJ2-1 TRBV11-2 TRBD2 . CASSPTSGVTGEQFF TGTGCCAGCAGCCCGACTAGCGGGGTGACGGGTGAGCAGTTCTTC
TRBJ2-2 TRBV7-9 . . CASSSKDYTGELFF TGTGCCAGCAGCTCCAAGGACTACACCGGGGAGCTGTTTTTT
TRBJ1-1 TRBV7-2 TRBD1 . CASSTRQGDQAFF TGTGCCAGCAGCACGAGACAGGGGGATCAGGCTTTCTTT
TRBJ2-5 TRBV7-2 . once CASSLLGPSQETQYF TGTGCCAGCAGCCTACTAGGCCCGAGCCAAGAGACCCAGTACTTC
TRBJ2-2 TRBV7-2 . few CASSLRQVENTGELFF TGTGCCAGCAGCCTCCGACAGGTTGAGAACACCGGGGAGCTGTTTTTT
TRBJ2-5 TRBV9 TRBD2 . CASSVGASGGAVETQYF TGTGCCAGCAGCGTAGGGGCTAGCGGGGGGGCCGTTGAGACCCAGTACTTC
TRBJ1-2 TRBV20-1 . . CSARGNGDGF TGCAGTGCTAGGGGCAACGGCGATGGCTTC